These T cell receptor beta chains were read from a single sample in a study of PD-L1 blockade in urothelial cancer. TCRdb keeps only in-frame clones here, not all; method: immunoSEQ multiplex PCR. Among approximately 52,000 clones, around 75% were seen once, and the ten largest hold under 4.5%. The input for sequencing was PBMCs, taken around atezolizumab (anti-PD-L1) treatment. Receptors originate from a man aged 65-85 years with urothelial cancer. CDR3s include the opening cysteine and the closing phenylalanine or tryptophan. The order of the fields is V gene, CDR3 protein.

V gene: TRBV7-9; CDR3 protein: CASSFGGGGETQYF
V gene: TRBV29-1; CDR3 protein: CSVERGQGTGELFF
V gene: TRBV7-2; CDR3 protein: CASSLRAGPYNEQFF
V gene: TRBV7-6; CDR3 protein: CASSLAWGGTGELFF
V gene: TRBV4-1; CDR3 protein: CASSRSGTGTYEQYF
V gene: TRBV6-5; CDR3 protein: CASKDRDEQYF
V gene: TRBV19; CDR3 protein: CASNRQGITEAFF
V gene: TRBV7-3; CDR3 protein: CASSPGLAGVYWDEQFF
V gene: TRBV6-5; CDR3 protein: CASTNPRRIGYTF
V gene: TRBV19; CDR3 protein: CASSPPTFESYNEQFF
V gene: TRBV19; CDR3 protein: CASSIGRTGRNSPLHF
V gene: TRBV5-6; CDR3 protein: CASSLVTAGYEKLFF
V gene: TRBV9; CDR3 protein: CASSLSPRYSVSGANVLTF
V gene: TRBV28; CDR3 protein: CASSLSPGLGSSVETQYF
V gene: TRBV6-5; CDR3 protein: CASRELAGNEQFF
V gene: TRBV7-6; CDR3 protein: CASSLRGGSYNEQFF
V gene: TRBV28; CDR3 protein: CASEGGTNYGYTF
V gene: TRBV2; CDR3 protein: CASSGGVTAEALGLSNQPQHF
V gene: TRBV5-1; CDR3 protein: CASSPGLAGGPQFYEQYF
V gene: TRBV12-5; CDR3 protein: CASAPGSPSYGYTF
V gene: TRBV4-3; CDR3 protein: CASSQDISGEAFF
V gene: TRBV19; CDR3 protein: CASSIGTSGGAGTGELFF
V gene: TRBV4-2; CDR3 protein: CASSQEDRGDTGELFF
V gene: TRBV2; CDR3 protein: CASREQRNYGYTF
V gene: TRBV18; CDR3 protein: CASFTGGNTEAFF
V gene: TRBV29-1; CDR3 protein: CSVVEGYTEAFF
V gene: TRBV12-5; CDR3 protein: CASGSLSGGDTDTQYF
V gene: TRBV11-3; CDR3 protein: CASSFPFGGGTEAFF
V gene: TRBV18; CDR3 protein: CASSPALNQPQHF
V gene: TRBV4-3; CDR3 protein: CASSRTGRPNYGYTF
V gene: TRBV19; CDR3 protein: CASSPQTGLLPLHF